This TCR beta chain was recovered during a study of OX40 agonist ivuxolimab in advanced cancers. The study in broad terms: Ivuxolimab was a fully human IgG2 agonistic monoclonal antibody targeting the costimulatory receptor OX40 (CD134). Intravenous ivuxolimab was administered to patients every 2 weeks at six dose levels: 0.01, 0.1, 0.3, 1.5, 3 and 10 mg/kg. Of the roughly 50 dose-escalation patients, hepatocellular carcinoma was present in 19, melanoma in roughly 15, renal cell carcinoma in 9 and head and neck cancer in 9. In the dose-escalation cohort, 70% to 85% of patients were male, and the mean age was roughly 60 years, with a range of about 23 to 85. Prior anti-PD-1, anti-PD-L1 or anti-CTLA-4 therapy was permitted, and checkpoint inhibitors had been received by around 39% of dose-escalation patients. Partial responses occurred in three dose-escalation patients: two with cutaneous melanoma and one with hepatocellular carcinoma. Peripheral TCRbeta sequencing aimed to test whether ivuxolimab altered TCR sequence diversity and caused clonal T-cell expansion. The paper describes the monotherapy dose-escalation part (N of about 57 patients) of the phase I trial of ivuxolimab. Results and caveats for the whole study, not just this receptor: At doses from 0.1 to 3.0 mg/kg, clonal expansion was seen in both CD4+ and CD8+ blood T cells between baseline and week 6. The antigen specificity of the peripheral T cells that underwent clonal expansion was not determined. After ivuxolimab, more expanded clones were found on average in CD8+ T cells than in CD4+ T cells. Low levels of normalized T-cell clonal expansion were also seen in some patients who did not respond. Partial responders in the 0.1-3.0 mg/kg groups had among the lowest normalized peripheral clonal expansion, especially among CD8+ T cells.

Worth noting for this clone: Its antigen remains unidentified. No base quality information exists; no much larger clone differs at one position.

Patients with autoimmune disease history or receiving systemic immunosuppression were excluded from the trial. Peripheral blood for TCR sequencing was drawn from every dose cohort at baseline, at cycle 4 day 1 and at cycle 7 day 1. Samples came from an open-label, multicenter, first-in-human phase I dose-escalation trial of ivuxolimab. The trial enrolled adults with locally advanced or metastatic head and neck squamous cell, hepatocellular, melanoma or renal cell carcinoma. Before TCR sequencing, CD4+ T cells and CD8+ T cells were sorted from peripheral blood as separate populations. Genomic DNA was isolated from the sorted cells so that the TCRbeta CDR3 region could be sequenced. The immunoSEQ Assay was used for sequencing of TCRbeta CDR3 regions. TCRdb carries this immuneACCESS record with in-frame sequences only. Its versions omit some clonotypes, under half of them owing to an unresolved V gene in the studies checked, with the rest unexplained. Across this sample there are roughly 70,000 clones, with 82% seen only once. 6.5% to 7.5% of the sample belongs to the ten largest clones.

The origin of this receptor is an adult with an advanced solid tumor such as melanoma, head and neck, liver or kidney cancer. Specimen: CD4+ or CD8+ T cells sorted from blood, collected in a trial of the OX40 agonist ivuxolimab.

The CDR3 reads as follows: CASSDPTAPRQFF. The DNA sequence is given as TGTGCCAGCAGTGATCCAACCGCACCGCGGCAGTTCTTC. The chain is assembled from TRBV2 and TRBJ2-1, with no confidently assigned D gene. CDR1 and CDR2 (SNHLY, FYNNEI) derive from the germline V gene. The CDR3 runs 13 amino acids, cysteine and phenylalanine included. CDR3 DNA only is kept here, 39 bases in frame from base 1. V and J are truncated by 3 bases and 12 bases respectively, leaving an intervening sequence of 15 bases.